This TCR beta chain was obtained from a study of blood T cell repertoires in COVID-19. Study information: Nucleic acid was either cDNA or gDNA, and it came from T cells, B-cell-depleted T cells, or PBMCs.

Germline CDR1 and CDR2: MDHEN and SYDVKM. This CDR3 has 15 residues. V dropped 6 bases and J dropped 1; count of bases not matched to a gene: 5. As originally analysed: Estimated nucleated cell counts came from reference gene primer amplification. Clones were sequenced by immunoSEQ multiplex PCR, and TCRdb holds only the in-frame ones, with some missing. The V and J calls and the clone size are those of that table, but D and trimming were determined from the DNA. The repertoire consists of approximately 380,000 clones, with around 84% occurring once and the leading ten covering 3% to 4%. This chain uses TRBV28 with TRBJ1-5; 8 bases fit TRBD1. Sequencing used peripheral blood. This clonotype was sampled from a woman between 18 and 29 years old with acute or convalescent COVID-19. The CDR3 sequence: CASSPDRESNQPQHF. CDR3 sequence (DNA): TGTGCCAGCAGCCCGGACAGGGAAAGCAATCAGCCCCAGCATTTT.